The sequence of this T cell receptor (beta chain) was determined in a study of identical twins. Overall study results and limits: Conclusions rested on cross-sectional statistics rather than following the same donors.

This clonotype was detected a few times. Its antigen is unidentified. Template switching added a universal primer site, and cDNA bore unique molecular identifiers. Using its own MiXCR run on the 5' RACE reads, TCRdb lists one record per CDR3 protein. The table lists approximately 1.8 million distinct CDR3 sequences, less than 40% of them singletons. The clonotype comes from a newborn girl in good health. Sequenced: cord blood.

CDR3 sequence: CSARRTGVANEKLFF. For the CDR3, the DNA is TGCAGTGCTAGGCGGACAGGGGTGGCTAATGAAAAACTGTTTTTT. The chain couples TRBV20-1 to TRBJ1-4; 9 bases match TRBD1. The CDR3 contains 15 residues. Germline CDR1 DFQATT, CDR2 SNEGSKA (reference sequence). Germline trimming cut 3 bases from V and 3 bases from J; bases unmatched to any gene: 5.